The clone carrying this T cell receptor (beta chain) was counted ten times or more. No antigen is known for it. Diagnostic decisions used clinical symptoms, serum thyroxine and TRAb, thyroid ultrasound and orbital computed tomography. TCR beta CDR3 region amplification was performed from RNA transcripts. The TCR CDR3 first-round RT-PCR relied on the HTBI primer set. A single record per CDR3 protein comes from TCRdb applying MiXCR to the multiplex PCR reads. There are about 560,000 distinct CDR3 sequences in the sample; 15% to 20% occur only once, and about 20% lies in the top ten. The sample originates from a study of T cells in Graves' hyperthyroidism and ophthalmopathy. Findings and caveats of the study: Ophthalmopathy prediction by the model preceded onset by a median approximately six months. Most thyroid clonotypes with frequency above 0.001 were detected in blood.

This sequence was found in a woman between 18 and 30 years old with Graves' hyperthyroidism. Sequencing was done on a sample of blood.

In nucleotides, the CDR3 is TGCAGCGTCCGAGGGAATAGCGACGAGCAGTACTTC. This sequence encodes CSVRGNSDEQYF. The genes are TRBV29-1 and TRBJ2-7; maybe TRBD2 (5 bases). This CDR3 has 12 residues. The V gene's germline CDR1 is SQVTM and CDR2 ANQGSEA. V was trimmed by 6 bases and J by 5 bases, leaving 14 bases between them.